Included here is one TCR beta chain sequence, with context. Antigen: not known. Using immunoSEQ multiplex PCR, the repertoire was profiled, and TCRdb retains in-frame clones only, with some absent. The table records 100,000 to 150,000 clones, roughly nine tenths of them present only once. The data were taken from a study of T cell responses to AZD1222 COVID-19 vaccine. In the study overall: Pooled in the analysis were second doses at about 4 or about 12 weeks. Overall study findings and caveats: Baseline antibody screening turned up just a handful of seropositive AZD1222 recipients. After two AZD1222 doses, spike-specific TCR breadth and depth rose versus day 0.

The sequences come from peripheral blood, collected on day 0 of AZD1222 vaccination. The clonotype comes from an adult in good health.

The CDR3 sequence is CAWRSGRNTEAFF. CDR3 sequence (DNA): TGTGCCTGGAGGTCAGGGAGGAACACTGAAGCTTTCTTT. The chain uses TRBV30 and TRBJ1-1; TRBD1 might be the D (5 bases). Trimming left V 3 bases short and J 1 base short, with 9 bases between. The germline V gene has CDR1 GTSNPN and CDR2 SVGIG (reference sequence). The CDR3 spans 13 residues.